This T cell receptor beta chain was identified during a study of CD8+CD57+ T cells in acquired aplastic anemia. This clonotype was counted many times. V lost 4 bases to trimming and J lost 11 bases; unmatched junction nucleotides: 6. Per germline, CDR1 SQVTM and CDR2 ANQGSEA. The CDR3 contains 11 residues. Genomic DNA was employed as the template in profiling TCR beta VDJ and CDR3. Using its own MiXCR run on the reads, TCRdb lists one record per CDR3 protein. The repertoire has roughly 200,000 distinct CDR3 sequences, approximately 57% of them found once; the top ten carry about 29%. Sequencing input: sorted CD4+, CD8+, or CD8+CD57+ T cells (not recorded which) from PBMCs. The TCR was taken from a human donor in good health. The chain is built from TRBV29-1 and TRBJ2-7, with TRBD2 identical over 9 bases. The CDR3 coding sequence is TGCAGCGTTGGGGTTAGCGGGAGTGAGTACTTC. Its protein product is CSVGVSGSEYF.